The present entry profiles one T cell receptor beta chain with its context. What it binds is not known. Sequencing was performed with immunoSEQ multiplex PCR; in TCRdb, only in-frame clones are kept and a portion is missing. The top ten hold roughly 11% of the sample, which has approximately 26,000 clones, roughly 85% seen once. V dropped 6 bases and J dropped 10; count of bases not matched to a gene: 8. This CDR3 has 15 amino acids. Germline CDR1 and CDR2: SGHVS and FNYEAQ. This record belongs to a study of OX40 agonist ivuxolimab in advanced cancers. Study in general: Patients' therapy was ivuxolimab, an antibody that acts as an agonist of OX40 (CD134). Findings and caveats of the study: Among the lowest peripheral clonal expansion occurred in 0.1-3.0 mg/kg partial responders. Average numbers of expanded clones were greater in CD8+ T cells than in CD4+.

This material consisted of CD4+ or CD8+ T cells sorted from blood, taken in a trial of the OX40 agonist ivuxolimab. V is TRBV7-6 and J is TRBJ2-1, with TRBD2 matching over 14 bases. This clonotype originated in an adult with an advanced solid tumor such as melanoma, head and neck, liver or kidney cancer. CDR3 region: CASRSTSGGEGEQFF. DNA of the CDR3: TGTGCCAGCAGATCGACTAGCGGGGGGGAAGGGGAGCAGTTCTTC.